This entry is about one TCR beta chain. The sample is drawn from a study of PD-1 blockade in classical Hodgkin lymphoma. Each of the patients experienced relapse following autologous stem cell transplantation, and their brentuximab vedotin exposure differed. The CDR3 is made up of 14 amino acids. Per germline, CDR1 MNHEY and CDR2 SVGAGI. V gave up 7 bases and J gave up 3 bases, with 16 bases separating them. Measured with immunoSEQ multiplex PCR; TCRdb has only the in-frame clones, and not every one. The sample includes about 97,000 clones, approximately 80% of them seen just once. The clonotype was recovered from a human donor with classical Hodgkin lymphoma. The sample in question was peripheral blood mononuclear cells (PBMCs), obtained at baseline. The genes are TRBV6-5 and TRBJ2-7; D not resolved. The CDR3: CASTRDPFGYEQYF. For the CDR3, the DNA is TGTGCCAGCACGAGAGACCCCTTCGGCTACGAGCAGTACTTC.